A selection of T cell receptor beta chains follows, all from one sample in a study of T cells in tuberculosis. Sequencing was performed with immunoSEQ multiplex PCR; in TCRdb, only in-frame clones are kept and a portion is missing. The sample has nearly 35,000 clones, about 89% seen once. The sample comprised PBMCs. All receptors derive from a donor aged 10-30 years with latent tuberculosis or without tuberculosis infection. Each CDR3 is given without its conserved first and last residue.

TRBV27 | ASSLSWQVPQH
TRBV4-1 | ASSQEPGSGANVPT
TRBV5-5 | ASSTLGGDNQPQH
TRBV4-3 | ASSQDRVTYEQY
TRBV6-1 | ASSEVVGGVSNQPQH
TRBV9 | ASSVGGETQY
TRBV7-6 | ASSLDSSYEQY
TRBV30 | AWSVQAFYT
TRBV7-6 | ASSLGGTGAGYT
TRBV7-2 | ASSPLGGGLGGYT
TRBV4-3 | ASSQHLKGGGANVLT
TRBV4-1 | ASSPFQGTSREKLF
TRBV28 | ASSPRGTSGGPYEQY
TRBV30 | AWSEGGLAGAYEQY
TRBV5-5 | ASSRTGTSVTNEQF
TRBV6-1 | ASKGTSAYEQY
TRBV2 | ASIAVTTYNEQF
TRBV19 | ASSMTGAYEQY
TRBV7-2 | ASAGEGNQPQH
TRBV10-3 | AIGGGAVGYEQY
TRBV7-2 | ASSLRTSGSVGEQF
TRBV13 | ASSLGPSSAIGTQY
TRBV2 | ASSEFRGNEQY
TRBV9 | ASSGDSSGNTIY
TRBV7-9 | ASSLVGTDYEQY
TRBV27 | ASSLSGGLGNQPQH
TRBV4-2 | ASSRKDGGPREQY
TRBV2 | ATSGGQGAYNEQF
TRBV4-1 | ASSLGDSGNSPLH
TRBV30 | AWSRGWAGELF
TRBV28 | ASSYSRQGPHSPLH
TRBV28 | ASNPQANYNSPLH
TRBV18 | ASSPPATSGRGFDEQY
TRBV6-1 | ASSENGGQDTEAF
TRBV7-6 | ASSPGASGANVLT
TRBV12-5 | ASGWGQATDTQY
TRBV9 | ASSVSGGYSYEQY
TRBV27 | ASSSAANYGYT
TRBV10-3 | AVQGTLLSQT
TRBV5-6 | ASSPFVAGGKYEQY
TRBV19 | ASSIGDNIYGYT
TRBV6-1 | ASRQTGIDEQF
TRBV19 | ASTALQGGRGYTEAF
TRBV19 | ASGGTWLGENTEAF
TRBV7-9 | ASARGLVTDTQY
TRBV5-1 | ASTLAGKETQY
TRBV18 | ASSPPGGGHGYT
TRBV12-5 | ASGLEVGTEAF
TRBV28 | ASSSAGTGGTGELF
TRBV4-3 | ASSQGGAGVYGYT
TRBV5-6 | ASSVGTSGADTQY
TRBV15 | ATSSPREGSYNEQF
TRBV5-1 | ASSPGTFTYEQY
TRBV9 | ASSVAQGTYSGNTIY
TRBV6-6 | ASSLRDREGSPLH
TRBV27 | ASSLAGYNEQY
TRBV9 | ASSTGDRGAVGYT